The 10 T cell receptor beta chains below all came from one sample that was sequenced in a study of shared clonotypes between healthy human individuals. CD45RO negativity and positive selection for CCR7 defined naive CD8 cells, a population that excluded terminally differentiated effector memory CD45RA+ cells. Only in-frame clones appear in the TCRdb table, and some are missing; sequencing was by immunoSEQ multiplex PCR. The repertoire consists of around 600,000 clones, with approximately 95% occurring once and the leading ten covering around 0.12%. Sequencing was carried out using naive CD8+ T cells sorted from blood. The receptors derive from a woman between 25 and 40 years old in good health.

The genes are TRBV19 and TRBJ2-3; D gene ambiguous. V lost 2 bases, J lost 6 bases, and 18 bases lay in between. The CDR3 runs to 16 residues. CDR1 and CDR2 (germline): LNHDA, SQIVND (reference sequence). The CDR3 protein is CASSILLFGSPDTQYF. The DNA for the CDR3 is TGTGCCAGTAGTATACTTTTGTTCGGATCGCCCGATACGCAGTATTTT. Full variable domain (outside the CDR3, taken from reference TRBV19 and TRBJ2-3): DGGITQSPKYLFRKEGQNVTLSCEQNLNHDAMYWYRQDPGQGLRLIYYSQIVNDFQKGDIAEGYSVSREKKESFPLTVTSAQKNPTAFYLCASSILLFGSPDTQYFGPGTRLTVL.

V gene TRBV29-1 combines with J gene TRBJ2-7; D remains unclear. The CDR3 sequence is 11 residues long. Trimming pared 7 bases from V and 3 bases from J, leaving 10 bases between. From germline, CDR1 is SQVTM and CDR2 ANQGSEA. The CDR3 region has the DNA TGCAGCGCCGTCGCCCACTACGAGCAGTACTTC. Residues: CSAVAHYEQYF.

The CDR3 DNA reads TGTGCCAGCAGCCCCGGGGGGTACGAGCAGTACTTC. The encoded protein is CASSPGGYEQYF. V usage is TRBV7-9 and J usage is TRBJ2-5; 7 nucleotides match TRBD2. The DNA end is a closer match to TRBJ2-7, so the J assignment may be wrong. Germline-derived CDR1 and CDR2 are SEHNR and FQNEAQ (reference sequence). The CDR3 loop spans 12 amino acids.

This sequence joins TRBV5-6 and TRBJ1-1; D unresolved. CDR3 length: 15 amino acids. The V gene's germline CDR1 is SGHDT and CDR2 YYEEEE. Deletions cut 0 bases from V and 4 bases from J, with 13 bases between. CDR3 sequence: CASSLVYLKATEAFF. CDR3 bases: TGTGCCAGCAGCTTGGTCTATCTGAAGGCCACTGAAGCTTTCTTT.

The V gene is TRBV9, the J gene TRBJ2-3, with 9 bases that match TRBD2. This CDR3 spans 16 amino acids. Trimming cost V 0 bases and J 2 bases; bases outside gene matches: 4. Germline CDR1 and CDR2: SGDLS and YYNGEE. The CDR3 sequence is CASSVDAGGNTDTQYF. DNA for the CDR3: TGTGCCAGCAGCGTAGACGCGGGAGGGAACACAGATACGCAGTATTTT. The full variable domain, in which reference TRBV9 and TRBJ2-3 provide the parts outside the CDR3, is DSGVTQTPKHLITATGQRVTLRCSPRSGDLSVYWYQQSLDQGLQFLIQYYNGEERAKGNILERFSAQQFPDLHSELNLSSLELGDSALYFCASSVDAGGNTDTQYFGPGTRLTVL.

V usage is TRBV30 and J usage is TRBJ2-1; D perhaps matches TRBD1 (5 bases). This CDR3 is 13 amino acids long. Trimming pared 4 bases from V and 8 bases from J, leaving 15 bases between. Germline CDR1 GTSNPN, CDR2 SVGIG (reference sequence). CDR3 sequence reads: CAWNTGQGYEQFF. The CDR3 DNA reads TGTGCCTGGAACACCGGGCAGGGCTATGAGCAGTTCTTC.

J is TRBJ2-1 and V is TRBV4-1, with 8 bases matching TRBD1. With V trimmed by 0 bases and J by 8 bases, 9 bases remained unmatched. Germline values: CDR1 MGHRA, CDR2 YSYEKL. This CDR3 has 16 amino acids. The CDR3 loop reads CASSQDARGREDEQFF. The CDR3 DNA reads TGCGCCAGCAGCCAAGATGCCAGGGGGCGGGAAGATGAGCAGTTCTTC.

The CDR3 loop is CASSQGTSGFYEQYF. The CDR3 region has the DNA TGTGCCAGCAGCCAGGGGACTAGCGGATTTTACGAGCAGTACTTC. The chain employs TRBV4-2 and TRBJ2-7; 11 bases match TRBD2. CDR1 and CDR2 from the germline V gene are LGHNA and YNFKEQ. J was trimmed by 4 bases and V by 3 bases; bases with no gene match: 5. The CDR3 sequence is 15 residues long.

V gene TRBV7-2 combines with J gene TRBJ2-1, with 12 bases matching TRBD2. With V trimmed by 2 bases and J by 4 bases, 0 bases remained unmatched. Germline-derived CDR1 and CDR2 are SGHTA and FQGNSA. This CDR3 contains 15 residues. As DNA, the CDR3 is TGTGCCAGCAGCTTAACTAGCGGGAGGTACAATGAGCAGTTCTTC. This translates into CASSLTSGRYNEQFF.

This chain joins TRBV29-1 and TRBJ2-1, with 8 bases aligning to TRBD2. CDR1 is SQVTM, CDR2 ANQGSEA, per germline. The CDR3 covers 16 residues. With 7 bases clipped from V and 2 bases from J, the junction kept 13 bases outside the gene matches. The CDR3 loop reads CSGTRGSGTTYNEQFF. The CDR3 DNA reads TGCAGCGGGACCCGTGGTAGCGGGACGACCTACAATGAGCAGTTCTTC.